This T cell receptor (beta chain) originates from a study of cytomegalovirus exposure and HLA in healthy donors. 13 Jbeta primers and 60 Vbeta primers were used for the PCR. As originally analysed: Roughly 11 million of the about 80 million unique TCR beta chains counted in a later analysis were shared. The table came from immunoSEQ multiplex PCR; TCRdb's copy has only in-frame clones and leaves some out. D and trimming were read from the DNA, whereas the V and J calls and clone size are those reported in that table. This table holds a few hundred thousand clones, around 90% found once. Study conclusions and caveats: In a later analysis, most CMV-associated TCR beta chains appeared HLA-restricted.

Comments on this clone: Antigen unknown.

Germline CDR1 and CDR2: SGHAT and FQNNGV. The V gene end was trimmed by 5 bases and the J gene end by 2 bases; junction bases not matched to a gene: 6. CDR3 length: 14 residues. The specimen was PBMCs. This TCR was sampled from a girl aged 2-10 years in good health and CMV-seronegative. This chain connects TRBV11-2 to TRBJ2-7; TRBD2 agrees at 7 bases. The CDR3 DNA reads as TGTGCCAGCAGCGCGGGACTACCTGCCTACGAGCAGTACTTC. Translation gives CASSAGLPAYEQYF.